The next 9 T cell receptor beta chains were all read from a single sample in a study of blood T cell repertoires in COVID-19. Produced via immunoSEQ multiplex PCR; TCRdb's table is partial and in-frame only. The sample has under 300,000 clones; around four fifths are singletons. Sequenced input: peripheral blood. The receptor source for this set is a man aged 25 to 45 who had recovered from COVID-19.

The chain combines TRBV7-2 with TRBJ2-3; 8 bases map to TRBD2. After removal of 0 bases from V and 2 bases from J, the junction contained 4 bases not matched to a gene. Looked up from germline, CDR1 is SGHTA and CDR2 is FQGNSA. This CDR3 contains 16 residues. The CDR3 coding sequence is TGTGCCAGCAGCTTAGCTGGCGGGGGGAACACAGATACGCAGTATTTT. Translated: CASSLAGGGNTDTQYF.

This clone was counted a single time. V usage is TRBV11-2 and J usage is TRBJ1-2; perhaps TRBD1 as D (6 bases). The V end was cut by 3 bases, the J end by 4 bases, with 12 bases between. The CDR3 runs 14 residues. The germline gives CDR1 SGHAT, CDR2 FQNNGV. This CDR3 reads CASSFPGVSYGYTF. The CDR3 DNA follows: TGTGCCAGCAGCTTCCCAGGGGTGAGCTATGGCTACACCTTC.

A single count supports this clone. V gene TRBV25-1 combines with J gene TRBJ1-3; D is possibly TRBD1 (6 bases). Germline CDR1 is MGHDK and CDR2 is SYGVNS. The length of the CDR3 is 14 residues. The V gene lost 5 bases and the J gene lost 1 base, with 9 bases spanning the gap. The CDR3 nucleotides read TGTGCCAGCAGTCCAACAGGGTCTGGAAACACCATATATTTT. Translated, it gives CASSPTGSGNTIYF. The whole variable domain, filled in from reference TRBV25-1 and TRBJ1-3, reads EADIYQTPRYLVIGTGKKITLECSQTMGHDKMYWYQQDPGMELHLIHYSYGVNSTEKGDLSSESTVSRIRTEHFPLTLESARPSHTSQYLCASSPTGSGNTIYFGEGSWLTVV.

This rearrangement joins TRBV18 to TRBJ2-3; 8 bases agree with TRBD2. This CDR3 is built from 15 residues. V shed 4 bases and J 0 bases; nucleotides not matched to a gene: 3. CDR1 is KGHSH, CDR2 LQKENI, per germline. The chain's CDR3 is CASSLAGPSTDTQYF. The CDR3 DNA is TGTGCCAGCTCACTAGCGGGACCTAGCACAGATACGCAGTATTTT.

The chain carries TRBV5-1 and TRBJ2-7, with 9 bases matching TRBD2. The CDR3 consists of 15 residues. The germline V gene has CDR1 SGHRS and CDR2 YFSETQ. V shed 8 bases and J 1 base; nucleotides not matched to a gene: 10. The CDR3 region has the DNA TGCGCCAGGCCACGGGGACTAGCAGGATCCTACGAGCAGTACGTC. This gives the protein CARPRGLAGSYEQYV.

This clone has more than one count but fewer than ten. This chain connects TRBV6-5 to TRBJ1-3; possible D gene TRBD1, 5 bases. V gave up 9 bases and J gave up 8 bases, with 17 bases separating them. The CDR3 has 13 residues. Germline V gene data show CDR1 as MNHEY and CDR2 as SVGAGI. The CDR3 sequence is CASTPGVRDTIYF. CDR3 in DNA: TGTGCCAGTACCCCGGGGGTGAGGGACACCATATATTTT.

The genes are TRBV2 and TRBJ1-2, with TRBD1 as a possible D gene (6 bases). From germline, CDR1 is SNHLY and CDR2 FYNNEI. This CDR3 contains 12 residues. Trimming removed 4 bases from V and 8 bases from J, with 11 bases in between. CDR3: CASSVRGGGYTF. Here the CDR3 DNA reads TGTGCCAGCAGTGTCAGGGGAGGGGGCTACACCTTC.

The CDR3 here is CASSISGGQNEQFF. In nucleotides, the CDR3 is TGTGCCAGCAGTATTAGCGGGGGCCAGAATGAGCAGTTCTTC. This chain joins TRBV9 and TRBJ2-1; 9 positions match TRBD2. Germline V gene sequence: CDR1 SGDLS, CDR2 YYNGEE. V trimming: 5 bases; J trimming: 7 bases; junction bases outside the gene matches: 7. The CDR3 runs 14 residues.

This clone was picked up one time. V is TRBV5-6 and J is TRBJ1-6, with no clear D. Trimming took 5 bases from V and 13 from J, leaving 16 bases between them. Germline values: CDR1 SGHDT, CDR2 YYEEEE. The CDR3 sequence is 13 residues long. The CDR3 DNA reads as TGTGCCAGCAGGTTACAGCAGCGGGGTCCCCTCCACTTT. Translation gives CASRLQQRGPLHF.